Reported below is one TCR beta chain. Trimming cost V 4 bases and J 0 bases; bases outside gene matches: 9. Germline assignment: CDR1 PRHDT and CDR2 FYEKMQ (reference sequence). This CDR3 has 16 residues. The entry originates in a study of blood T cell repertoires in COVID-19. Study summary: Samples taken during acute and convalescent COVID-19 were collected in the United States, Italy and Spain. PBMCs, B-cell-depleted T cells, or T cells were the source of the cDNA or gDNA that made up the material.

The assay was immunoSEQ multiplex PCR, and TCRdb's table has in-frame clones only and misses some. The table records roughly 200,000 clones, around 85% of them present only once. This sequence joins TRBV13 and TRBJ2-7; 7 bases map to TRBD1. Specimen: peripheral blood. This clonotype originated in a human donor with active or convalescent COVID-19. The donor label of this sample is uncertain. The CDR3 DNA reads TGTGCCAGCAGCTCCCGGGACAGCAGCCTCTCCTACGAGCAGTACTTC. Residues: CASSSRDSSLSYEQYF.